Included here is one T cell receptor beta chain sequence, with context. Its antigen is as yet unknown. Reverse transcription of roughly 0.5 to 1 ug RNA was carried out with random hexamers. The CDR3 of TCR beta was amplified by immunoSEQ multiplex PCR across 54 Vbeta and 13 Jbeta. TCRdb recomputed calls from the immunoSEQ multiplex PCR reads with MiXCR, one row per CDR3 protein. The sample holds under 200,000 distinct CDR3 sequences, around 93% seen once. This specimen belongs to a study of CD8 T cells in Susac syndrome. The overall study: Sequenced Susac syndrome patients included 5 or 6 with active disease and eight who were in remission.

General observations from the study: The study's TCR sequencing and HLA analysis covered a relatively small number of individuals, and the study acknowledged this. Across the total CD8+ repertoires, sixteen Susac-specific public clones were detected, and across the CD8+ TEMRA repertoires, roughly 5 such clones were detected.

The CDR3 has 13 amino acids. From germline, CDR1 is SGHTA and CDR2 FQGNSA. Trimming cost V 6 bases and J 2 bases, with 10 bases left between them. Input material: CD8+ T cells from PBMCs. The source of this sequence is a human donor with Susac syndrome. The chain carries TRBV7-2 and TRBJ2-5; the D gene is possibly TRBD2 (5 bases). In nucleotides, the CDR3 is TGTGCCAGCAGACTACGCGGGCAAGAGACCCAGTACTTC. It codes for CASRLRGQETQYF.